The clone carrying this T cell receptor (beta chain) was seen a few times. Its specificity is not known. Fresh peripheral blood, 8 to 10 ml of it, supplied the PBMCs. These data are taken from a study of T cells in Graves' hyperthyroidism and ophthalmopathy. Regarding the study as a whole: Most clonotypes that expanded in the thyroid above 0.001 also showed up in blood. The model's output predicted ophthalmopathy at a median of about 5.9 months prior to onset.

The TCR beta CDR3 regions underwent amplification using RNA transcripts as the source. RT-PCR in the first round (using the HTBI primer set) targeted the TCR CDR3. TCRdb passed the multiplex PCR reads through MiXCR, listing each CDR3 protein once. Of some 300,000 distinct CDR3 sequences detected, approximately 18% appear once; the ten largest clones hold under 45%. V lost 1 base and J 0 bases, leaving 11 bases between the germline ends. The germline V gene has CDR1 SGHRS and CDR2 YFSETQ. The CDR3 runs 15 residues. The TCR sequence derives from a man over 45 with Graves' ophthalmopathy. This rearrangement joins TRBV5-1 to TRBJ2-7, with D perhaps TRBD2 (5 bases). Source material: blood. The CDR3 nucleotides are TGCGCCAGCAGCTTGAGAGGGCCTAGCTCCTACGAGCAGTACTTC. Translating gives CASSLRGPSSYEQYF.